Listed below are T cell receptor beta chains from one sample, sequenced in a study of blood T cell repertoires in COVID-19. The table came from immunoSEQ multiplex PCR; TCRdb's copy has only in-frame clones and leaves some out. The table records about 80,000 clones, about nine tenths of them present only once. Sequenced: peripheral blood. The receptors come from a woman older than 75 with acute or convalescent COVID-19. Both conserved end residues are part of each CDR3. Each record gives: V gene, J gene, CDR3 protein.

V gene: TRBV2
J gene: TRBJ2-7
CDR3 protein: CASRAGASEQYF

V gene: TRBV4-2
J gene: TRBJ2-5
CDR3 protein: CASSQENWGRETQYF

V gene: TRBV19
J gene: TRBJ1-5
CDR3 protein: CATKTAGNNQPQHF

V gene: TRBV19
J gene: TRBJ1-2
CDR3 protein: CASSIGLGRYGYTF

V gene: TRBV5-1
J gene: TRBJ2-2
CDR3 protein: CASSLSGGTGELFF

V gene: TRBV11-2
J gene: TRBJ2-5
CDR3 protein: CASSRLGSAGGKTQYF

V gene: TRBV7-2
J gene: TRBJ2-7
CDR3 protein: CASSLNTGSYEQYF

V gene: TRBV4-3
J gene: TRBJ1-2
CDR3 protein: CASSRGAGGNYGYTF

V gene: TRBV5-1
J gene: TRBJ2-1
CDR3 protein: CASSLEGGPHNEQFF

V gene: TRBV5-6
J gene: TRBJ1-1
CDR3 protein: CASSLGLNTEAFF

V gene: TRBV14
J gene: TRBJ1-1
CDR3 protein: CASSLGRGNTEAFF

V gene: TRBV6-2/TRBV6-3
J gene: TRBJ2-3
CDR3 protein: CASSDRVYGDTQYF

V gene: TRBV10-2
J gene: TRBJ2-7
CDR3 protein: CASRGRLAGGFSYEQYF

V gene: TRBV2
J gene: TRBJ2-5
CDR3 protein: CASSGMGGETQYF

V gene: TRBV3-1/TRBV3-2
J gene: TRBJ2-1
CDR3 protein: CASSQDNGDNEQFF

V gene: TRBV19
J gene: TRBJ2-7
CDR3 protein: CASSLRASGKGFYEQYF

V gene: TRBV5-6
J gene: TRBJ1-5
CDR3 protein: CASSLSTGNQPQHF

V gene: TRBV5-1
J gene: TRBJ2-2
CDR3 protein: CASSLVPSGRADTGELFF

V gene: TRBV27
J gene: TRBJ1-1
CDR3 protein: CASSLRRSLEAFF

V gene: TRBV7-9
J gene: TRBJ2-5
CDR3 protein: CASSVGAKETQYF

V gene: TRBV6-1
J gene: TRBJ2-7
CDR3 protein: CASSEYGTGFVWREGYEQYF

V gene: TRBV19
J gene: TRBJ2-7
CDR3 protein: CASSGGGYEQYF

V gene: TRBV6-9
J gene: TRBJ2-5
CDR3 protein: CASSLAGAGETQYF

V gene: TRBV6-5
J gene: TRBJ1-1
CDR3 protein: CASSYKRQGGTEAFF

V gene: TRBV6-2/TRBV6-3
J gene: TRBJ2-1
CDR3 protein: CASSSVAGNNEQFF

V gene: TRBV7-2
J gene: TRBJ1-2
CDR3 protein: CALERQDVVGYTF

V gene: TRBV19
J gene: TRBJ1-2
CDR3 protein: CASRRSGTGYGYTF

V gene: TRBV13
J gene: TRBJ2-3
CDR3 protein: CASRKQGPTDTQYF

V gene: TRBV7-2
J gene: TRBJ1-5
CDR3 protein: CASSPPAGLANQPQHF